A selection of T cell receptor beta chains follows, all from one sample in a study of neoadjuvant anti-PD-1 for oral cavity cancer. The repertoire was sequenced with immunoSEQ multiplex PCR; TCRdb's copy has only in-frame clones and lacks some. The sample has under 15,000 clones, 71% seen once. Sample: PBMCs, taken after nivolumab (anti-PD-1) treatment. Receptors originate from a person between 40 and 85 years old with oral cavity squamous cell carcinoma. Both conserved end residues are part of each CDR3. The D gene is left open where the match is weak. Rows may omit the clone size; those that give it use once, few, many or a size class.

J | V | size | D | DNA | CDR3
TRBJ2-7 | TRBV11-2 | . | TRBD1 | TGTGCCAGCAGCATACAGGGGTCGCCGTCTACGTGGCAGTACTTC | CASSIQGSPSTWQYF
TRBJ1-5 | TRBV28 | . | . | TGTGCCAGCAGTTTAGTGGGGCCCAATCAGCCCCAGCATTTT | CASSLVGPNQPQHF
TRBJ1-4 | TRBV5-4 | . | TRBD1 | TGTGCCAGCAGCTTGTCCGGGACAGGGGCCCATGAAAAACTGTTTTTT | CASSLSGTGAHEKLFF
TRBJ1-1 | TRBV9 | few | . | TGTGCCAGCATAATGAACACTGAAGCTTTCTTT | CASIMNTEAFF
TRBJ2-7 | TRBV28 | . | TRBD2 | TGTGCCAGCAGTAGTCTTCTAGCGGGATGGGGGTCCTACGAGCAGTACTTC | CASSSLLAGWGSYEQYF
TRBJ2-3 | TRBV5-1 | . | . | TGCGCCAGCAGATTGGACAGCACAGATACGCAGTATTTT | CASRLDSTDTQYF
TRBJ2-7 | TRBV6-6 | few | . | TGTGCCAGCAGTTACTCGACAGGCCCGTACGAGCAGTACTTC | CASSYSTGPYEQYF
TRBJ2-6 | TRBV5-1 | once | . | TGCGCCAGCAGCGTTACAGGGGCCAACGTCCTGACTTTC | CASSVTGANVLTF
TRBJ1-1 | TRBV19 | few | . | TGTGCCAGTAGTATAACACAGCTGAACACTGAAGCTTTCTTT | CASSITQLNTEAFF
TRBJ2-1 | TRBV5-1 | . | TRBD2 | TGCGCCAGCAGCTTGAACGCGGGAGGGGTAGATGAGCAGTTCTTC | CASSLNAGGVDEQFF
TRBJ2-7 | TRBV28 | . | TRBD2 | TGTGCCAGCACCTCAGCCGTTCTGGTAGCGGGAGAGCAGTACTTC | CASTSAVLVAGEQYF
TRBJ2-6 | TRBV27 | . | TRBD1 | TGTGCCAGCAGCTGGGACAGTAAATACTCTGGGGCCAACGTCCTGACTTTC | CASSWDSKYSGANVLTF